The source of this TCR beta chain is a study of blood T cell repertoires in COVID-19. Study at large: What the recovered Cohort 3 donors had was two negative PCRs, clearance, or symptom resolution. Sample material is recorded as cDNA or gDNA derived from T cells, B-cell-depleted T cells, or PBMCs.

In the original processing: Estimated nucleated cell counts came from reference gene primer amplification. The repertoire was sequenced with immunoSEQ multiplex PCR; TCRdb's copy has only in-frame clones and lacks some. V, J and clone size derive from that table, while D and trimming were established from the DNA sequence. The table lists roughly 200,000 clones, over 75% of them singletons. Germline-derived CDR1 and CDR2 are MNHEY and SMNVEV (reference sequence). J gave up 2 bases and V 2 bases, and 10 bases lay outside the gene matches. The length of the CDR3 is 18 residues. The chain has TRBV27 and TRBJ2-7, with 12 bases matching TRBD2. Sequenced material: PBMCs or T cells enriched from blood (not recorded which). The clonotype comes from a man aged 30 to 39 in a cohort exposed to, infected with or recovered from COVID-19 (not recorded which). The DNA for the CDR3 is TGTGCCAGCAGTTTAAAGTGGCCTAGCGGGAGGGCTCCCTACGAGCAGTACTTC. It translates to CASSLKWPSGRAPYEQYF.